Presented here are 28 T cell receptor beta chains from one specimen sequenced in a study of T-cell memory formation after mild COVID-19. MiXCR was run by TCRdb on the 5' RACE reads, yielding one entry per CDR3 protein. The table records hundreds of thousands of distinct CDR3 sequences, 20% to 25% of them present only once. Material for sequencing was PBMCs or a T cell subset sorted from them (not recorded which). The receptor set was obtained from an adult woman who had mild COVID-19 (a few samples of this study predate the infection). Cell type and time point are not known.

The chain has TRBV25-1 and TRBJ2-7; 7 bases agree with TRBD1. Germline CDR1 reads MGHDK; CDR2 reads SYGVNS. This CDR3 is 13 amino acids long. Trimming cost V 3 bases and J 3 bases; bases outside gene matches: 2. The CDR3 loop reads CASSDAGGYEQYF. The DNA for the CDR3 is TGTGCCAGCAGTGACGCAGGGGGCTACGAGCAGTACTTC.

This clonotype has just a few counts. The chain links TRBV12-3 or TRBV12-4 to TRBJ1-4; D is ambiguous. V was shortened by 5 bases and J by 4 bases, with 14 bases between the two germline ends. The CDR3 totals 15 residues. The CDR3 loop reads CASSDLRVLNEKLFF. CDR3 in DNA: TGTGCCAGCAGTGACTTGAGGGTCCTTAATGAAAAACTGTTTTTT.

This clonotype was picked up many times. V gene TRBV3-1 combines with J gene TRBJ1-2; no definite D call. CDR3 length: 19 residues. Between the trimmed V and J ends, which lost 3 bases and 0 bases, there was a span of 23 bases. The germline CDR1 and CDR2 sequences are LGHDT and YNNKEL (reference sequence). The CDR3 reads CASSQLVGQTADPNYGYTF. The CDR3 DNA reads TGTGCCAGCAGCCAGTTAGTCGGGCAAACTGCCGATCCTAACTATGGCTACACCTTC.

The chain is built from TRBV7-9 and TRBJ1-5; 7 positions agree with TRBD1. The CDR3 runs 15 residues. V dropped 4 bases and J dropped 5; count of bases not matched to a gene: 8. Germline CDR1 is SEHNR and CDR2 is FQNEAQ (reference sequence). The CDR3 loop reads CASSSPTGPHQPQHF. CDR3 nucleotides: TGTGCCAGCAGCTCCCCGACAGGGCCCCATCAGCCCCAGCATTTT.

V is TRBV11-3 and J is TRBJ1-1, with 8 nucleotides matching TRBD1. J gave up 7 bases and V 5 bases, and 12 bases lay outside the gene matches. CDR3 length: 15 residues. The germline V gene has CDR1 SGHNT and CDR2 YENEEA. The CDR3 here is CASSPGQGRDVEAFF. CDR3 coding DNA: TGTGCCAGCAGCCCTGGACAGGGCAGGGATGTTGAAGCTTTCTTT.

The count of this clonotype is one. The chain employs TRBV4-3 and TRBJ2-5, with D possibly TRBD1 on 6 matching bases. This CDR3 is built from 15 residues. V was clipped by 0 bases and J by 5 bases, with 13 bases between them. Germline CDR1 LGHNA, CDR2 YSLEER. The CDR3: CASSQDRQGWETQYF. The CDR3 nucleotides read TGCGCCAGCAGCCAAGATCGGCAGGGGTGGGAGACCCAGTACTTC.

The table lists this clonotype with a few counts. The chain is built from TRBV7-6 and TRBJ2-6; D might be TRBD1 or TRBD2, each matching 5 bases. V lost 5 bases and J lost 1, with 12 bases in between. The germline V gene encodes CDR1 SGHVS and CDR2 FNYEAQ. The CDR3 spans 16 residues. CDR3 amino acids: CASSPTAVSGANVLTF. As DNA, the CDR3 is TGTGCCAGCAGCCCGACAGCGGTGTCTGGGGCCAACGTCCTGACTTTC. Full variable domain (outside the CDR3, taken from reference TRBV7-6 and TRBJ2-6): GAGVSQSPRYKVTKRGQDVALRCDPISGHVSLYWYRQALGQGPEFLTYFNYEAQQDKSGLPNDRFSAERPEGSISTLTIQRTEQRDSAMYRCASSPTAVSGANVLTFGAGSRLTVL.

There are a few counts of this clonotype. The CDR3 bases are TGTGCCAGCACAGGGACCAACCTCTTAGGAGCTGAAGCTTTCTTT. Translating gives CASTGTNLLGAEAFF. The chain has TRBV25-1 and TRBJ1-1; maybe TRBD1 (5 bases). This CDR3 region has 15 residues. The germline gives CDR1 MGHDK, CDR2 SYGVNS. V was shortened by 7 bases and J by 6 bases, with 21 bases between the two germline ends. Supplemented by reference TRBV25-1 and TRBJ1-1, the full variable domain reads EADIYQTPRYLVIGTGKKITLECSQTMGHDKMYWYQQDPGMELHLIHYSYGVNSTEKGDLSSESTVSRIRTEHFPLTLESARPSHTSQYLCASTGTNLLGAEAFFGQGTRLTVV.

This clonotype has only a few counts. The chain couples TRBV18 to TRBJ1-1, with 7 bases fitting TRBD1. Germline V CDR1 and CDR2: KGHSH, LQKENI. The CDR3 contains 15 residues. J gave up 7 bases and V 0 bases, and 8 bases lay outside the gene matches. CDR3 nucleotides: TGTGCCAGCTCACCACCGACAGGGACATATGGTGAAGCTTTCTTT. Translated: CASSPPTGTYGEAFF. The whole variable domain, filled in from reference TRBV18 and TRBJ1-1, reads NAGVMQNPRHLVRRRGQEARLRCSPMKGHSHVYWYRQLPEEGLKFMVYLQKENIIDESGMPKERFSAEFPKEGPSILRIQQVVRGDSAAYFCASSPPTGTYGEAFFGQGTRLTVV.

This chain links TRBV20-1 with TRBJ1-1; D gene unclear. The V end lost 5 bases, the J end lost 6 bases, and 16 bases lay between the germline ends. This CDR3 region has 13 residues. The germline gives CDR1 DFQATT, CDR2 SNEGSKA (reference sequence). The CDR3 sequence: CSAPRFGGSEAFF. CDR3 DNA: TGCAGTGCTCCCCGGTTTGGCGGTTCTGAAGCTTTCTTT.

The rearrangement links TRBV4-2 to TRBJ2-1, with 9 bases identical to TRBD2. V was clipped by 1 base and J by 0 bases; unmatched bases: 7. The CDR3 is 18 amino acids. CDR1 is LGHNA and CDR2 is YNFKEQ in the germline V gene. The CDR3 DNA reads TGTGCCAGCAGCCAAGTGGGAGCGGGAGGCCTCTCCTACAATGAGCAGTTCTTC. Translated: CASSQVGAGGLSYNEQFF.

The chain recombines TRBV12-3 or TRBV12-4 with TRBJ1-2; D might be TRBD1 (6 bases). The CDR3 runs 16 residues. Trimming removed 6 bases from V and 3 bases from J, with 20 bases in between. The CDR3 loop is CASRKGKIQGHYGYTF. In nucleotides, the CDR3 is TGTGCCAGCAGAAAAGGAAAAATACAGGGCCACTATGGCTACACCTTC.

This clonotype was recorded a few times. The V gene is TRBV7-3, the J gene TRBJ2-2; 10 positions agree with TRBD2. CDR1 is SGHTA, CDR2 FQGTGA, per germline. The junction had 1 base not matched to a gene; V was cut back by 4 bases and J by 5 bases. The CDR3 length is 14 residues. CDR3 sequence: CASSSGLATGELFF. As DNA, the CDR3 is TGTGCCAGCAGCTCGGGACTAGCGACCGGGGAGCTGTTTTTT.

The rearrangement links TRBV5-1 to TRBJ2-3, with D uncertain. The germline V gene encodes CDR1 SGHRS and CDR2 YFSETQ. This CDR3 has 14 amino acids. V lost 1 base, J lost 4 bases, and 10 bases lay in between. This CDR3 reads CASSLRVRADTQYF. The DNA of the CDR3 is TGCGCCAGCAGCTTGCGGGTCCGCGCAGATACGCAGTATTTT.

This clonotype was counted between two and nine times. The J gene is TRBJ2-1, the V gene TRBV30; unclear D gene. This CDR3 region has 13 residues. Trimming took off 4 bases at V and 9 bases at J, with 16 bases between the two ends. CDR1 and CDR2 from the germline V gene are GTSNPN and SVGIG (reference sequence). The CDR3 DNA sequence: TGTGCCTGGACAAAGCGACCGGGCAGTGAGCAGTTCTTC. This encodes CAWTKRPGSEQFF. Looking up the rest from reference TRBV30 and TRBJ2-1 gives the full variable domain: SQTIHQWPATLVQPVGSPLSLECTVEGTSNPNLYWYRQAAGRGLQLLFYSVGIGQISSEVPQNLSASRPQDRQFILSSKKLLLSDSGFYLCAWTKRPGSEQFFGPGTRLTVL.

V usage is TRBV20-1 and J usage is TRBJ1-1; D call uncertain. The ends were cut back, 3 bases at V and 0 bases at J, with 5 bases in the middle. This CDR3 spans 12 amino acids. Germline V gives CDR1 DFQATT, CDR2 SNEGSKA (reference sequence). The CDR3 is CSASWVNTEAFF. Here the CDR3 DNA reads TGCAGTGCTAGTTGGGTGAACACTGAAGCTTTCTTT.

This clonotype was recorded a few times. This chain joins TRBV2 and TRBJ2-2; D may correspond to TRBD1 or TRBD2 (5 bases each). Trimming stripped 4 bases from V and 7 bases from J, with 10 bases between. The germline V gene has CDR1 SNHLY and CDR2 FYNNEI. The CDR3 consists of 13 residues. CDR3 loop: CASSAERGGELFF. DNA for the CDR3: TGTGCCAGCAGTGCCGAGAGGGGCGGGGAGCTGTTTTTT.

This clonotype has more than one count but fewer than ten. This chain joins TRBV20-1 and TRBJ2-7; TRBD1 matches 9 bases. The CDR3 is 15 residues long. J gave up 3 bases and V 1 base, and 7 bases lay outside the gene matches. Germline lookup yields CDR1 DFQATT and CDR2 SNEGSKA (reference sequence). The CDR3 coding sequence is TGCAGTGCTAGAGCCACCGGGACAGGGATCTACGAGCAGTACTTC. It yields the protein CSARATGTGIYEQYF.

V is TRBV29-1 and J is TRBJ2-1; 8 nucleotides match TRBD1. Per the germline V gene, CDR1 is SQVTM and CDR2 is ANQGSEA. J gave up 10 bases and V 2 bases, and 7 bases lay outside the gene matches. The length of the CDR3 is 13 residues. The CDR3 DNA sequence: TGCAGCGTTGAATTGGACAGGGTAGACGAGCAGTTCTTC. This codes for CSVELDRVDEQFF.

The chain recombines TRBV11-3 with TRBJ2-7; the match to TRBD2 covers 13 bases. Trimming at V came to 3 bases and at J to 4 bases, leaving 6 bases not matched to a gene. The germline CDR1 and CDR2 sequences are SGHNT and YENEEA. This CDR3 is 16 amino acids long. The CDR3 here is CASSFPLAGGNYEQYF. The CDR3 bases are TGTGCCAGCAGCTTTCCACTAGCGGGAGGGAATTACGAGCAGTACTTC.

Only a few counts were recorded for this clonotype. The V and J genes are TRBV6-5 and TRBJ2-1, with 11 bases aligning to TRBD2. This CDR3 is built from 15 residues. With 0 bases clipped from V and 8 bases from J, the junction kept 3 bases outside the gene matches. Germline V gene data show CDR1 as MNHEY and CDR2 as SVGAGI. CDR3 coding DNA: TGTGCCAGCAGTTACTCGATAGCGGGAGGGCATGAGCAGTTCTTC. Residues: CASSYSIAGGHEQFF.

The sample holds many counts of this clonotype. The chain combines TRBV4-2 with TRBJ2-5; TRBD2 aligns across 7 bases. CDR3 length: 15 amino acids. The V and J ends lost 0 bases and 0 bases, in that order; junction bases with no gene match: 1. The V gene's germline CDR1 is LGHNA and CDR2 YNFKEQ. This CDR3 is CASSQERGNQETQYF. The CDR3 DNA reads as TGTGCCAGCAGCCAAGAGCGGGGGAACCAAGAGACCCAGTACTTC.

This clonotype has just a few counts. CDR3 loop: CATSGSARQATREYNEQFF. The CDR3 DNA is TGTGCCACCAGTGGTTCGGCGAGACAGGCCACGCGGGAATACAATGAGCAGTTCTTC. The rearrangement joins TRBV24-1 to TRBJ2-1; D tentatively fits TRBD1 or TRBD2 (6 bases each). Trimming took 5 bases from V and 4 from J, leaving 26 bases between them. The CDR3 loop spans 19 amino acids. CDR1 and CDR2 (germline): KGHDR, SFDVKD.

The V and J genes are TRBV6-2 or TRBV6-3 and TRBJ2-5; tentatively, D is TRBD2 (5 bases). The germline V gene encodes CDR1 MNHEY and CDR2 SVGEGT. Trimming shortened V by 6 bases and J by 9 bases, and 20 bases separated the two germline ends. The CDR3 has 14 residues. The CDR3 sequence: CASSSDSVRRAQYF. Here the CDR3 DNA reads TGTGCCAGCAGCTCTGACTCCGTCCGGCGGGCCCAGTACTTC.

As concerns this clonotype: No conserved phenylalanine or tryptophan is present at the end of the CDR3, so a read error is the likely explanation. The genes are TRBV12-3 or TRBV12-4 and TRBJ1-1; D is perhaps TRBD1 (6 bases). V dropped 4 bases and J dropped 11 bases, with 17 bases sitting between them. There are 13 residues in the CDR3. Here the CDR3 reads CASSSHPDSDAFY. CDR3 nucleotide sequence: TGTGCCAGCAGTTCGCATCCGGACAGTGACGCTTTCTAT.

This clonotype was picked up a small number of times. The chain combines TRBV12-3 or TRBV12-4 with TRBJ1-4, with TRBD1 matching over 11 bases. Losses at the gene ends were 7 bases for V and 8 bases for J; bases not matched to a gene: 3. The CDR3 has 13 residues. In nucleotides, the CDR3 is TGTGCCAGCAAGGGACAGGGGGGGGAAAAACTGTTTTTT. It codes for CASKGQGGEKLFF.

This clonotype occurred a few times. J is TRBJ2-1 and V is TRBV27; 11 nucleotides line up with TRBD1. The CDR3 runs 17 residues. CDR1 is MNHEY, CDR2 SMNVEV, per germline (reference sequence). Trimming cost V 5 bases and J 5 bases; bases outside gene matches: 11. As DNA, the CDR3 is TGTGCCAGCAGTCCCTACTACGGGACAGGGGGTAACAATGAGCAGTTCTTC. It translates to CASSPYYGTGGNNEQFF.

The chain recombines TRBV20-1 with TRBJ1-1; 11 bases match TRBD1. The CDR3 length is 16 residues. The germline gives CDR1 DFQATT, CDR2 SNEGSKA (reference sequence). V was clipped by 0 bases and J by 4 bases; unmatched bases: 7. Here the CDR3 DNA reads TGCAGTGCTAGAGACCCGGGACAGGGGGTGGCCACTGAAGCTTTCTTT. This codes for CSARDPGQGVATEAFF.